These 9 T cell receptor beta chains were all obtained from the same sample, sequenced in a study of cytomegalovirus exposure and HLA in healthy donors. Data came from immunoSEQ multiplex PCR; TCRdb stores just in-frame clones and leaves some out. Counted here are 90,000 to 150,000 clones, 85% to 90% occurring once; the ten biggest clones make up just under 6.5%. Sequenced: PBMCs. The receptors were sampled from a woman aged 18-35 years in good health and CMV-seropositive.

This chain uses TRBV7-3 with TRBJ1-1, with a weak D call TRBD1 (6 bases). The ends were cut back, 4 bases at V and 1 base at J, with 7 bases in the middle. The CDR3 covers 13 residues. Germline V gene sequence: CDR1 SGHTA, CDR2 FQGTGA. The CDR3 DNA follows: TGTGCCAGCAGCTCGACAGGGAACACTGAAGCTTTCTTT. Translated, it gives CASSSTGNTEAFF.

The chain recombines TRBV2 with TRBJ1-5, with D perhaps TRBD1 (5 bases). CDR1 is SNHLY, CDR2 FYNNEI, per germline. V gave up 6 bases and J gave up 0 bases, with 15 bases separating them. This CDR3 is built from 16 residues. The CDR3 nucleotides are TGTGCCAGCAGCGTTCGCGGAGACAGTAGCAATCAGCCCCAGCATTTT. The encoded protein is CASSVRGDSSNQPQHF.

The V and J genes are TRBV4-2 and TRBJ2-7, with a possible D match to TRBD1 (6 bases). Germline CDR1 and CDR2: LGHNA and YNFKEQ. V was trimmed by 4 bases and J by 0 bases, leaving 13 bases between them. The CDR3 runs to 15 residues. The CDR3 coding sequence is TGTGCCAGCAGCCTTCTCCGGGACACCTCCTACGAGCAGTACTTC. Its protein product is CASSLLRDTSYEQYF.

This clone was seen a single time. The junction and the germline gene differ at one end; a read error may be behind it. V and J are TRBV9 and TRBJ1-2, with 7 positions matching TRBD1. The CDR3 has 16 amino acids. The germline gives CDR1 SGDLS, CDR2 YYNGEE. CDR3 protein: CASSVVGSDRVNGYTF. The CDR3 DNA is TGTGCCAGCAGCGTAGTCGGGAGCGACAGGGTGAATGGTTACACCTTC.

The gene calls are TRBV2 and TRBJ2-7, with D perhaps matching TRBD1 (5 bases). Deletions cut 4 bases from V and 2 bases from J, with 12 bases between. The germline V gene encodes CDR1 SNHLY and CDR2 FYNNEI. The CDR3 covers 14 residues. CDR3: CASSVVREPYEQYF. The CDR3 DNA sequence: TGTGCCAGCAGTGTTGTCAGGGAACCCTACGAGCAGTACTTC.

The chain combines TRBV9 with TRBJ2-3; D may be TRBD2 (6 bases). The CDR3 contains 15 residues. In germline, CDR1 is SGDLS, CDR2 YYNGEE. V was trimmed by 0 bases and J by 1 base, leaving 9 bases between them. CDR3 region: CASSVGQRGTDTQYF. CDR3 DNA sequence: TGTGCCAGCAGCGTAGGTCAGCGGGGCACAGATACGCAGTATTTT. The variable domain in full, with the rest retrieved from reference TRBV9 and TRBJ2-3, is DSGVTQTPKHLITATGQRVTLRCSPRSGDLSVYWYQQSLDQGLQFLIQYYNGEERAKGNILERFSAQQFPDLHSELNLSSLELGDSALYFCASSVGQRGTDTQYFGPGTRLTVL.

This clone was picked up one time. The chain is built from TRBV30 and TRBJ2-7; 9 bases fit TRBD2. This CDR3 spans 13 amino acids. V lost 2 bases, J lost 6 bases, and 5 bases stayed unmatched. Germline CDR1 reads GTSNPN; CDR2 reads SVGIG (reference sequence). The chain's CDR3 is CAWSLGGGGEQYF. The CDR3 nucleotides are TGTGCCTGGAGTCTAGGCGGGGGGGGCGAGCAGTACTTC. The full variable domain, completed using reference TRBV30 and TRBJ2-7, is SQTIHQWPATLVQPVGSPLSLECTVEGTSNPNLYWYRQAAGRGLQLLFYSVGIGQISSEVPQNLSASRPQDRQFILSSKKLLLSDSGFYLCAWSLGGGGEQYFGPGTRLTVT.

The chain is built from TRBV6-5 and TRBJ1-6; possible D gene TRBD1, 6 bases. Germline CDR1 is MNHEY and CDR2 is SVGAGI. This CDR3 has 14 residues. The germline V and J ends were trimmed by 6 bases and 6 bases, with 12 bases remaining between them. The CDR3 DNA sequence: TGTGCCAGCAGCCGCGAACAGGGTAATTCACCCCTCCACTTT. Residues: CASSREQGNSPLHF.

This clone is a singleton in its sample. The V and J genes are TRBV12-5 and TRBJ1-1, with TRBD1 matching 8 bases. The CDR3 length is 14 residues. Trimming took 2 bases from V and 4 from J; bases not matched to a gene: 3. Germline V gives CDR1 LGHNT, CDR2 FRNRAP. The CDR3 DNA reads TGTGCTAGTGGTTTGTCAGGGGGCATCACTGAAGCTTTCTTT. Its protein is CASGLSGGITEAFF.